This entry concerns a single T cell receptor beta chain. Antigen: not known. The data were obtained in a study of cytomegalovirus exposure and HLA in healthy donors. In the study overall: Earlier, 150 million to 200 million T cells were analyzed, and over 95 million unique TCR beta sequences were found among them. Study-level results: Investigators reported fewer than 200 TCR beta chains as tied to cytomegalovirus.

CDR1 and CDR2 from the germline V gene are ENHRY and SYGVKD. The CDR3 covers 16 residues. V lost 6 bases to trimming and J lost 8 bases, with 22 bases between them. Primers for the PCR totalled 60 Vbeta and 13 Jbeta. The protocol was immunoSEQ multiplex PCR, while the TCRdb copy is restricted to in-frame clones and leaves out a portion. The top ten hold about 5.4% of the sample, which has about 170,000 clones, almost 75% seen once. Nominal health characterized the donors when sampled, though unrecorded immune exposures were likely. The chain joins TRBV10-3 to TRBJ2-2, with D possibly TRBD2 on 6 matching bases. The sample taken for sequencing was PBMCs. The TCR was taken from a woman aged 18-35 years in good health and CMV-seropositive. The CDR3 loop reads CAIRTQAGSVLGELFF. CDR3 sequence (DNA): TGTGCCATCAGAACACAGGCGGGGTCGGTGTTGGGGGAGCTGTTTTTT.